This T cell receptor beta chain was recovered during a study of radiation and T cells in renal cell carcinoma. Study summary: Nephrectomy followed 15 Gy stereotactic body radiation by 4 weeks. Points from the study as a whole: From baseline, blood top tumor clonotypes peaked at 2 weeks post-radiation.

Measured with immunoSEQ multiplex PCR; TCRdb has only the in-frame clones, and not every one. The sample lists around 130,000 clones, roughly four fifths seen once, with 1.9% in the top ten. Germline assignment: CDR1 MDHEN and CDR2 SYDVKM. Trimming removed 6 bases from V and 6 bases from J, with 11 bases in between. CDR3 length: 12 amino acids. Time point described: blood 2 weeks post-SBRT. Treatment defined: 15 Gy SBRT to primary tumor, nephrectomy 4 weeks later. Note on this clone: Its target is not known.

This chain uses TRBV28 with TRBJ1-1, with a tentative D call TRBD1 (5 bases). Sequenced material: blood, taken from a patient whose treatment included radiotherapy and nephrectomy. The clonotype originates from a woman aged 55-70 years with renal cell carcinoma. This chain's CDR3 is CASRAGRSEAFF. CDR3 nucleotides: TGTGCCAGCAGGGCAGGGAGGTCTGAAGCTTTCTTT.